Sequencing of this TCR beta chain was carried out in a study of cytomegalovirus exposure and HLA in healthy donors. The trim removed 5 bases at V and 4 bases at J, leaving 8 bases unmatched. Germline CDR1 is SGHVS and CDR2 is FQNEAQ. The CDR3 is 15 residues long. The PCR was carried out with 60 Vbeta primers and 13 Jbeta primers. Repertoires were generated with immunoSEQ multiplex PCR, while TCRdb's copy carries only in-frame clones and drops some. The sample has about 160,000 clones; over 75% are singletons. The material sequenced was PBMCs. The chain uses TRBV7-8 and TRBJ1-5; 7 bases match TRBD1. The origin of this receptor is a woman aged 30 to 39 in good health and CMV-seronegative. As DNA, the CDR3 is TGTGCCAGCAGCCCGAGACAGGGTGAGAATCAGCCCCAGCATTTT. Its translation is CASSPRQGENQPQHF.